The T cell receptor (beta chain) under discussion was sequenced for a study of blood T cells in healthy people across ages. The CDR3 consists of 19 residues. Germline V gene lookup returns CDR1 MNHEY and CDR2 SVGEGT. The junction had 13 bases not matched to a gene; V was cut back by 6 bases and J by 1 base. Turning to this clonotype: The antigen is undetermined.

Overall study results and limits: Across samples, TCR beta diversity tracked strongly with naive T cell percentage.

Every sample had a minimum of 6.5 million PBMCs isolated. It was with a sample-barcoded 5' primer and a J-beta primer mix that a second PCR of about 6 to 12 cycles was run. Each cDNA molecule, via a template-switch adaptor with 12 random nucleotides, was tagged. TCRdb re-analysed the 5' RACE reads in MiXCR, keeping a single row per CDR3 protein. The sample includes 600,000 to 1,000,000 distinct CDR3 sequences, more than 20% of them seen just once. The data also belong to a second study, concerning T cells of mothers and their children.

This TCR derives from a boy younger than 18 in good health. The specimen sequenced was blood. V usage is TRBV6-2 or TRBV6-3 and J usage is TRBJ2-3; 13 positions match TRBD2. The CDR3 coding sequence is TGTGCCAGCAGGGGAAGGACTAGCGGGGGCCCGATCGGCACAGATACGCAGTATTTT. Residues: CASRGRTSGGPIGTDTQYF.